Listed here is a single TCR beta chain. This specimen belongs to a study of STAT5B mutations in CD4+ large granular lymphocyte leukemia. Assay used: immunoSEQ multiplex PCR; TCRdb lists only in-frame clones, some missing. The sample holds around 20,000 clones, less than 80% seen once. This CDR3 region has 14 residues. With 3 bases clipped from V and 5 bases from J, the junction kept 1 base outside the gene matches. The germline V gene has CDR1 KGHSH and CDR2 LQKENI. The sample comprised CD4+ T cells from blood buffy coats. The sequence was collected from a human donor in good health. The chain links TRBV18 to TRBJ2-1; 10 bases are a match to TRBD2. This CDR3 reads CASSPGLADNEQFF. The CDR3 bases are TGTGCCAGCTCACCCGGACTAGCGGACAATGAGCAGTTCTTC.